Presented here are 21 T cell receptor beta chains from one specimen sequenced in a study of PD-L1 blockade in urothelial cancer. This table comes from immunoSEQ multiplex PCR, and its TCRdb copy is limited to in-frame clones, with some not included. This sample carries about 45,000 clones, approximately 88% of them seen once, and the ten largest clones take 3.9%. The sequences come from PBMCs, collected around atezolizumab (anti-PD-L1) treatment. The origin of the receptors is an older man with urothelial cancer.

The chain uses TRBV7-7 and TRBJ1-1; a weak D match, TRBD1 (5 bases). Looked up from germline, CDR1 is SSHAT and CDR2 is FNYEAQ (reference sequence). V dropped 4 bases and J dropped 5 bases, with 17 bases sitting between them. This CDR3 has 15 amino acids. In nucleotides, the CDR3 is TGTGCCAGCAGCTCGCGGGGGGACGGGAAGACTGAAGCTTTCTTT. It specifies CASSSRGDGKTEAFF.

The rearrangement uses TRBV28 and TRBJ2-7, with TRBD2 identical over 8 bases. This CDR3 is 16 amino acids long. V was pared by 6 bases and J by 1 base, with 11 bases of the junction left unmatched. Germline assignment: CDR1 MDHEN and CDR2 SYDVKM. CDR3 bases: TGTGCCAGCAGCCCGGCCAGCGGGAGCGATTCCTACGAGCAGTACTTC. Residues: CASSPASGSDSYEQYF. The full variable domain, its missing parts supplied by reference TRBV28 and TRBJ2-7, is DVKVTQSSRYLVKRTGEKVFLECVQDMDHENMFWYRQDPGLGLRLIYFSYDVKMKEKGDIPEGYSVSREKKERFSLILESASTNQTSMYLCASSPASGSDSYEQYFGPGTRLTVT.

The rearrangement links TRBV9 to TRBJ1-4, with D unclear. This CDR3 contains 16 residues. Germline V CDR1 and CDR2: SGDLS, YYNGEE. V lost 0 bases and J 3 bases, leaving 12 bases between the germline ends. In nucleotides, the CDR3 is TGTGCCAGCAGCGTAGCTGAAAAGCCATCTAATGAAAAACTGTTTTTT. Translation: CASSVAEKPSNEKLFF.

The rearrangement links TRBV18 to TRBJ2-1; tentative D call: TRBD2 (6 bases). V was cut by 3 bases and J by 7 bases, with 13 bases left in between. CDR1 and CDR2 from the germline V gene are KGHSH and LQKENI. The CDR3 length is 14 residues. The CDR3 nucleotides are TGTGCCAGCTCACCTTCTAACGGAGGGAATGAGCAGTTCTTC. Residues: CASSPSNGGNEQFF.

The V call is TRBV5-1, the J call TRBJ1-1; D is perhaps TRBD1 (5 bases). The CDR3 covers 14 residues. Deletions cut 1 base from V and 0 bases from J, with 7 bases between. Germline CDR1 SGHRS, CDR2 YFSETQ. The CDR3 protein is CASSLSGMNTEAFF. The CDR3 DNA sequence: TGCGCCAGCAGCTTGTCAGGGATGAACACTGAAGCTTTCTTT.

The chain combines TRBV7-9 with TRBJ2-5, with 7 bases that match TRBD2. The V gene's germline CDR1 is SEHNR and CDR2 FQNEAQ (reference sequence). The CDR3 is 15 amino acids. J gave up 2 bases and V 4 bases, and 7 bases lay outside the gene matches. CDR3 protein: CASSSTSVPQETQYF. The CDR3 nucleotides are TGTGCCAGCAGCTCTACTAGCGTACCTCAAGAGACCCAGTACTTC. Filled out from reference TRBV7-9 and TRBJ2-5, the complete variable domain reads DTGVSQNPRHKITKRGQNVTFRCDPISEHNRLYWYRQTLGQGPEFLTYFQNEAQLEKSRLLSDRFSAERPKGSFSTLEIQRTEQGDSAMYLCASSSTSVPQETQYFGPGTRLLVL.

The CDR3 coding sequence is TGTGCCAGCAGCCAAAGGGACAGGGGGACGACTGAAGCTTTCTTT. Translation gives CASSQRDRGTTEAFF. The gene calls are TRBV7-9 and TRBJ1-1, with 11 nucleotides matching TRBD1. CDR1 SEHNR and CDR2 FQNEAQ come from the germline V gene (reference sequence). Trimming took 5 bases from V and 5 from J; bases not matched to a gene: 7. The CDR3 runs to 15 residues.

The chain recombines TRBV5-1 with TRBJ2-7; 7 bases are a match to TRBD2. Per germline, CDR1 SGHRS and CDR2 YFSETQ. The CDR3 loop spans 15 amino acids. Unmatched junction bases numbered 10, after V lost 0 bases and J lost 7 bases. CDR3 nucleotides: TGCGCCAGCAGCTTGGAGGGCGGGAGCTCTCGAGAGCAGTACTTC. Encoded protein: CASSLEGGSSREQYF.

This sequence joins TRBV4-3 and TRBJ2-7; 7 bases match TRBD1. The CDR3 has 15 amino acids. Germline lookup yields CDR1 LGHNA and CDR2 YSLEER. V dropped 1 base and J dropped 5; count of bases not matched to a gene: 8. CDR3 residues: CASSQGVRGYDEQYF. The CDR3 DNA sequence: TGCGCCAGCAGCCAAGGTGTCAGGGGGTATGACGAGCAGTACTTC.

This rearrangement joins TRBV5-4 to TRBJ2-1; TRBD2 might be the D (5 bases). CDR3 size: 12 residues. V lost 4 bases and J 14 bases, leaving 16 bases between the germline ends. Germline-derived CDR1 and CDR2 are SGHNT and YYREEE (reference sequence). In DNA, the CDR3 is TGTGCCAGCAGCCTACGGGAAGGAAGGGAGTTCTTC. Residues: CASSLREGREFF.

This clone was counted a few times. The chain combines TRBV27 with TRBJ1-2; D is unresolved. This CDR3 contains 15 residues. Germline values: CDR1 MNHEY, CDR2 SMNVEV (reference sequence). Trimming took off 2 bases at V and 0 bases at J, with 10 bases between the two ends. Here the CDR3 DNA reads TGTGCCAGCAGTTTAGGACTCCAAGCTAACTATGGCTACACCTTC. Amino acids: CASSLGLQANYGYTF.

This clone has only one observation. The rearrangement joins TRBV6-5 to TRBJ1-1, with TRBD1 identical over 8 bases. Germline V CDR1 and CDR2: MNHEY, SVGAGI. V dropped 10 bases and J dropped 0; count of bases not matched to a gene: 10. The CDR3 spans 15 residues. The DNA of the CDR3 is TGTGCCACCCTAATCTCAGGGGGCGTGAACACTGAAGCTTTCTTT. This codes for CATLISGGVNTEAFF.

The CDR3 protein is CASSLVAGSEFSYEQFF. The CDR3 DNA sequence: TGTGCCAGCAGCTTAGTAGCGGGTAGCGAGTTCAGCTATGAGCAGTTCTTC. The rearrangement links TRBV7-2 to TRBJ2-1; 7 positions agree with TRBD2. Germline V gene sequence: CDR1 SGHTA, CDR2 FQGNSA. The CDR3 extends over 17 amino acids. V shed 1 base, J shed 8 bases, and the junction held 14 bases outside the gene matches.

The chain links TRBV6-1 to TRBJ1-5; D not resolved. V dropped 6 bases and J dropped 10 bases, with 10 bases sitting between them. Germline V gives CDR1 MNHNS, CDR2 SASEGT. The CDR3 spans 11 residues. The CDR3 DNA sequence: TGTGCCAGCAGGGAAAAGCATCCCCAGCATTTT. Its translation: CASREKHPQHF.

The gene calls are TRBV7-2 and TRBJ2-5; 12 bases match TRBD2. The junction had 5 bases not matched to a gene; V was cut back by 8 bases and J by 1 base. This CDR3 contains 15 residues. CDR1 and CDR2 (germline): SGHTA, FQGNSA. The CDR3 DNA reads TGTGCCAGCTGTTCTAGCGGGAGGGGCCAAGAGACCCAGTACTTC. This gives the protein CASCSSGRGQETQYF.

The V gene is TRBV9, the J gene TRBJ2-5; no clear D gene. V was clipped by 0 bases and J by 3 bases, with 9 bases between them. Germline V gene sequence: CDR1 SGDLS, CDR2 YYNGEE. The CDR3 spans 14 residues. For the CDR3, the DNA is TGTGCCAGCAGCGTAGCTTCAGGTGAAGAGACCCAGTACTTC. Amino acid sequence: CASSVASGEETQYF.

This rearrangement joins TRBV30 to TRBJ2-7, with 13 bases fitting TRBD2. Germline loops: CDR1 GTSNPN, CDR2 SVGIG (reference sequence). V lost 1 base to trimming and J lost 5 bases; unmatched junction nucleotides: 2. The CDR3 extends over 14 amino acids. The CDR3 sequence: CAWSGTSGSNEQYF. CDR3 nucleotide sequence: TGTGCCTGGAGTGGGACTAGCGGGAGTAACGAGCAGTACTTC. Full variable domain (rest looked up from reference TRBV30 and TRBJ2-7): SQTIHQWPATLVQPVGSPLSLECTVEGTSNPNLYWYRQAAGRGLQLLFYSVGIGQISSEVPQNLSASRPQDRQFILSSKKLLLSDSGFYLCAWSGTSGSNEQYFGPGTRLTVT.

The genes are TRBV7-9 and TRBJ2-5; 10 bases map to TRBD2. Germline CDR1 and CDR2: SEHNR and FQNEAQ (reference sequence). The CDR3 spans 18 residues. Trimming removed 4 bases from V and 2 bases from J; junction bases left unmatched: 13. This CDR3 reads CASSSLFRASGGQETQYF. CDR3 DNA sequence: TGTGCCAGCAGCTCACTATTCCGGGCTAGCGGGGGACAAGAGACCCAGTACTTC. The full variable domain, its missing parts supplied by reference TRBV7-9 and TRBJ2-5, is DTGVSQNPRHKITKRGQNVTFRCDPISEHNRLYWYRQTLGQGPEFLTYFQNEAQLEKSRLLSDRFSAERPKGSFSTLEIQRTEQGDSAMYLCASSSLFRASGGQETQYFGPGTRLLVL.

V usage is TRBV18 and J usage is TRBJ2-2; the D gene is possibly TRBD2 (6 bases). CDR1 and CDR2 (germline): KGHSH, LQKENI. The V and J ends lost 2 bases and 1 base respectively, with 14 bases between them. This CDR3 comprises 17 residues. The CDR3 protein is CASSPSQLAENTGELFF. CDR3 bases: TGTGCCAGCTCACCAAGCCAGTTAGCGGAGAACACCGGGGAGCTGTTTTTT.

The CDR3 region is CASSPEGRGTGELFF. The CDR3 DNA is TGTGCCAGCAGCCCCGAAGGGCGAGGGACCGGGGAGCTGTTTTTT. The gene calls are TRBV9 and TRBJ2-2; possibly TRBD2 for D (5 bases). This CDR3 comprises 15 residues. Germline lookup yields CDR1 SGDLS and CDR2 YYNGEE. V was pared by 4 bases and J by 5 bases, with 15 bases between.

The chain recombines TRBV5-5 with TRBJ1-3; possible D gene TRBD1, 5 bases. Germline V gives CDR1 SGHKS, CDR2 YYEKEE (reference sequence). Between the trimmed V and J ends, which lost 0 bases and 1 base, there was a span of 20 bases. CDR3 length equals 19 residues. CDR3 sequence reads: CASSLAPPRVGPSGNTIYF. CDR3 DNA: TGTGCCAGCAGCTTGGCCCCCCCCAGGGTGGGGCCATCTGGAAACACCATATATTTT.